Below are 6 T cell receptor beta chains sequenced from a single sample in a study of T cell responses to AZD1222 COVID-19 vaccine. The protocol was immunoSEQ multiplex PCR, while the TCRdb copy is restricted to in-frame clones and leaves out a portion. The table lists 95,000 to 100,000 clones, approximately 84% of them singletons. Specimen: peripheral blood, collected on day 0 of AZD1222 vaccination. The receptor set was obtained from an adult in good health.

The J gene is TRBJ1-4, the V gene TRBV28, with TRBD1 matching 7 bases. Germline V gives CDR1 MDHEN, CDR2 SYDVKM. V was pared by 4 bases and J by 10 bases, with 15 bases of the junction left unmatched. The length of the CDR3 is 16 residues. This chain's CDR3 is CASSWTQGGLRGKLFF. CDR3 nucleotides: TGTGCCAGCAGTTGGACCCAGGGGGGACTGAGGGGAAAACTGTTTTTT.

This chain connects TRBV7-9 to TRBJ1-4; 7 bases map to TRBD1. Germline V CDR1 and CDR2: SEHNR, FQNEAQ (reference sequence). The CDR3 spans 14 residues. The V segment lost 5 bases and the J segment 5 bases; nucleotides outside the gene matches: 5. CDR3 nucleotides: TGTGCCAGCAGCGACGGGACAGTGAATGAAAAACTGTTTTTT. Its translation is CASSDGTVNEKLFF.

As regards this clone: Other DNA sequences from this sample encode an identical CDR3 as well. The chain joins TRBV7-3 to TRBJ2-5, with 9 bases aligning to TRBD1. Trimming cost V 5 bases and J 5 bases; bases outside gene matches: 3. Germline CDR1 is SGHTA and CDR2 is FQGTGA. This CDR3 has 13 residues. CDR3 sequence reads: CASSLTGGETQYF. The CDR3 DNA sequence: TGTGCCAGCAGCCTTACAGGGGGCGAGACCCAGTACTTC.

This clone was counted only a few times. The CDR3 is CASGTGDNSNTGELFF. DNA for the CDR3: TGTGCCAGTGGTACAGGGGATAACTCGAACACCGGGGAGCTGTTTTTT. V gene TRBV19 combines with J gene TRBJ2-2, with TRBD1 identical over 7 bases. The CDR3 consists of 16 residues. The germline gives CDR1 LNHDA, CDR2 SQIVND (reference sequence). V trimming: 8 bases; J trimming: 0 bases; junction bases outside the gene matches: 9.

This clone was seen only a few times. The V and J genes are TRBV5-1 and TRBJ1-6; D is perhaps TRBD1 (6 bases). V gave up 4 bases and J gave up 6 bases, with 14 bases separating them. The germline gives CDR1 SGHRS, CDR2 YFSETQ. CDR3 length: 15 residues. The CDR3 region is CASSNRDIVNSPLHF. The CDR3 DNA reads as TGCGCCAGCAGCAACCGGGACATAGTTAATTCACCCCTCCACTTT.

The chain combines TRBV30 with TRBJ1-2; 7 bases fit TRBD1. The CDR3 is 14 residues long. The germline CDR1 and CDR2 sequences are GTSNPN and SVGIG (reference sequence). Unmatched junction bases numbered 7, after V lost 4 bases and J lost 2 bases. The CDR3 spells CAWKGQHSNYGYTF. The CDR3 DNA reads as TGTGCCTGGAAGGGACAGCACTCCAACTATGGCTACACCTTC.